The next 21 T cell receptor beta chains were all read from a single sample in a study of T cell responses to AZD1222 COVID-19 vaccine (dated by TCRdb to the early 2020s). The method was the immunoSEQ multiplex PCR assay. Drawn from immuneACCESS, this table holds only the in-frame rearrangements with V and J called that TCRdb kept. Clones are partly lost; checked studies trace under half to an unresolved V gene and leave the rest unexplained. The sample table contains some 140,000 clones; only one count was recorded for approximately 90% of them. The biggest ten clones account for approximately 3% of the sample. This specimen's time point label, per the study, means: baseline before first vaccination. This specimen consisted of peripheral blood, obtained on day 0 of AZD1222 vaccination. The receptors shown here come from an adult in good health.

V gene TRBV6-1 combines with J gene TRBJ2-7, with D possibly matching TRBD1 (6 bases). The germline CDR1 and CDR2 sequences are MNHNS and SASEGT. CDR3 length: 15 residues. Deletions cut 3 bases from V and 1 base from J, with 13 bases between. The chain's CDR3 is CASSDHRVGSYEQYF. Written as DNA, the CDR3 is TGTGCCAGCAGTGACCACAGGGTGGGGTCCTACGAGCAGTACTTC.

The chain employs TRBV6-1 and TRBJ2-7, with D perhaps TRBD2 (6 bases). The CDR3 has 15 residues. Germline CDR1 reads MNHNS; CDR2 reads SASEGT. V was trimmed by 3 bases and J by 2 bases, leaving 14 bases between them. CDR3 protein: CASSDFGRGTYEQYF. In DNA form, the CDR3 reads TGTGCCAGCAGTGATTTTGGGCGGGGTACCTACGAGCAGTACTTC.

The chain recombines TRBV28 with TRBJ1-6, with D perhaps matching TRBD1 (6 bases). CDR3 length: 14 amino acids. CDR1 and CDR2 from the germline V gene are MDHEN and SYDVKM. Trimming stripped 6 bases from V and 6 bases from J, with 12 bases between. CDR3 sequence: CASSIRGSNSPLHF. CDR3 DNA: TGTGCCAGCAGCATCAGGGGTAGTAATTCACCCCTCCACTTT. Filled out from reference TRBV28 and TRBJ1-6, the complete variable domain reads DVKVTQSSRYLVKRTGEKVFLECVQDMDHENMFWYRQDPGLGLRLIYFSYDVKMKEKGDIPEGYSVSREKKERFSLILESASTNQTSMYLCASSIRGSNSPLHFGNGTRLTVT.

This chain links TRBV13 with TRBJ2-3, with D unresolved. CDR1 and CDR2 from the germline V gene are PRHDT and FYEKMQ (reference sequence). With 5 bases removed from V and 4 bases from J, the gap between germline ends came to 13 bases. This CDR3 contains 14 residues. The CDR3 spells CASSTSIGPDTQYF. In nucleotides, the CDR3 is TGTGCCAGCAGCACTTCTATCGGCCCAGATACGCAGTATTTT.

J is TRBJ2-7 and V is TRBV6-2 or TRBV6-3, with TRBD2 identical over 10 bases. Germline CDR1 is MNHEY and CDR2 is SVGEGT. V trimming: 2 bases; J trimming: 4 bases; junction bases outside the gene matches: 5. CDR3 length: 15 residues. CDR3: CASSYKPSGSYEQYF. The CDR3 coding sequence is TGTGCCAGCAGTTACAAGCCTAGCGGGAGTTACGAGCAGTACTTC.

The V and J genes are TRBV2 and TRBJ1-4; 8 bases are a match to TRBD1. V shed 4 bases and J 2 bases; nucleotides not matched to a gene: 0. The germline V gene has CDR1 SNHLY and CDR2 FYNNEI. This CDR3 contains 14 residues. In nucleotides, the CDR3 is TGTGCCAGCAGTGGACAGGGGACTAATGAAAAACTGTTTTTT. Its translation is CASSGQGTNEKLFF.

This sequence joins TRBV28 and TRBJ1-1; 9 nucleotides line up with TRBD1. V gave up 6 bases and J gave up 6 bases; unmatched junction bases: 8. The V gene's germline CDR1 is MDHEN and CDR2 SYDVKM. The CDR3 consists of 14 residues. The CDR3 loop reads CASRIPGQGSEAFF. CDR3 DNA sequence: TGTGCCAGCAGAATACCGGGACAGGGCTCTGAAGCTTTCTTT.

This CDR3 is CASSPGEEAETQYF. DNA for the CDR3: TGTGCCAGCAGCCCCGGGGAAGAAGCCGAGACCCAGTACTTC. The rearrangement joins TRBV6-2 or TRBV6-3 to TRBJ2-5, with D perhaps TRBD2 (5 bases). The V gene's germline CDR1 is MNHEY and CDR2 SVGEGT. CDR3 length: 14 residues. The ends were cut back, 6 bases at V and 5 bases at J, with 16 bases in the middle.

The chain is built from TRBV13 and TRBJ2-1; 7 nucleotides line up with TRBD2. Losses at the gene ends were 1 base for V and 9 bases for J; bases not matched to a gene: 3. Germline assignment: CDR1 PRHDT and CDR2 FYEKMQ (reference sequence). The length of the CDR3 is 13 residues. The CDR3 protein is CASSLELASEQFF. In DNA, the CDR3 is TGTGCCAGCAGCTTAGAACTAGCGAGTGAGCAGTTCTTC. Together with reference TRBV13 and TRBJ2-1, the CDR3 gives the full variable domain: AAGVIQSPRHLIKEKRETATLKCYPIPRHDTVYWYQQGPGQDPQFLISFYEKMQSDKGSIPDRFSAQQFSDYHSELNMSSLELGDSALYFCASSLELASEQFFGPGTRLTVL.

This chain uses TRBV6-4 with TRBJ1-2, with TRBD1 as a possible D gene (5 bases). The CDR3 loop spans 15 amino acids. V was trimmed by 6 bases and J by 5 bases, leaving 19 bases between them. The V gene's germline CDR1 is MRHNA and CDR2 SNTAGT. CDR3 bases: TGTGCCAGCAGAATAAGTCCAGAGGGGTCATATGGCTACACCTTC. This codes for CASRISPEGSYGYTF.

The rearrangement links TRBV6-5 to TRBJ1-1; 7 bases are a match to TRBD1. The CDR3 extends over 13 amino acids. The germline V gene has CDR1 MNHEY and CDR2 SVGAGI. V was clipped by 6 bases and J by 1 base; unmatched bases: 2. The CDR3 bases are TGTGCCAGCAGGGACAGGACGAACACTGAAGCTTTCTTT. Its translation: CASRDRTNTEAFF.

The rearrangement joins TRBV7-2 to TRBJ2-5, with TRBD1 as a possible D gene (6 bases). Germline CDR1 is SGHTA and CDR2 is FQGNSA. V lost 3 bases and J 10 bases, leaving 18 bases between the germline ends. The CDR3 totals 14 residues. CDR3 in amino acids: CASSFTRQDTNQYF. The CDR3 coding sequence is TGTGCCAGCAGCTTCACTAGACAGGACACTAACCAGTACTTC.

Comments on this clone: Mismatch with germline at one junction end may stem from a read error. V gene TRBV30 combines with J gene TRBJ1-2; D call uncertain. CDR1 is GTSNPN, CDR2 SVGIG, per germline (reference sequence). The CDR3 length is 11 residues. The CDR3 region is CAWSAAYWEAF. The CDR3 bases are TGTGCCTGGAGTGCGGCCTACTGGGAGGCCTTC.

The CDR3 bases are TGTGCCAGCAGTCCTAGCCCAGGGGGCGAGCAGTACTTC. Encoded protein: CASSPSPGGEQYF. The chain uses TRBV28 and TRBJ2-7, with 7 bases aligning to TRBD1. The V and J ends lost 5 bases and 6 bases, in that order; junction bases with no gene match: 7. The CDR3 is 13 residues long. From germline, CDR1 is MDHEN and CDR2 SYDVKM.

The chain employs TRBV9 and TRBJ1-5, with D hard to call. CDR3 length: 11 residues. Trimming left V 1 base short and J 7 bases short, with 3 bases between. Germline CDR1 reads SGDLS; CDR2 reads YYNGEE. The CDR3 bases are TGTGCCAGCAGCGTAAGGCAGCCCCAGCATTTT. Its protein is CASSVRQPQHF.

The V and J genes are TRBV9 and TRBJ1-3; D not certain. V was clipped by 4 bases and J by 9 bases, with 8 bases between them. This CDR3 contains 11 residues. Germline CDR1 and CDR2: SGDLS and YYNGEE. Here the CDR3 DNA reads TGTGCCAGCAGCTCCCGTGGCACCATATATTTT. Protein product: CASSSRGTIYF.

V gene TRBV13 combines with J gene TRBJ2-1; D may match TRBD1 or TRBD2 (5 bases each). The CDR3 sequence is 15 residues long. CDR1 PRHDT and CDR2 FYEKMQ come from the germline V gene (reference sequence). Trimming left V 5 bases short and J 9 bases short, with 20 bases between. Written as DNA, the CDR3 is TGTGCCAGCAGCGCCCGGGAAAAAGGGGTTGGTGAGCAGTTCTTC. Protein product: CASSAREKGVGEQFF.

The J gene is TRBJ1-6, the V gene TRBV28, with D possibly being TRBD1 (6 bases). The germline V gene encodes CDR1 MDHEN and CDR2 SYDVKM. The CDR3 has 14 amino acids. CDR3: CATFRDTDYSPLHF. As DNA, the CDR3 is TGTGCGACATTCCGGGACACCGATTATTCACCCCTCCACTTT.

The rearrangement links TRBV11-3 to TRBJ2-1; D remains unclear. V lost 5 bases and J lost 6, with 14 bases in between. Germline loops: CDR1 SGHNT, CDR2 YENEEA. CDR3 length equals 14 residues. The DNA of the CDR3 is TGTGCCAGCAGCGCCGGCCTCTCGAGCAATGAGCAGTTCTTC. Amino acids: CASSAGLSSNEQFF.

This sequence joins TRBV3-1 (or the pseudogene TRBV3-2) and TRBJ2-7; D is unclear. Per the germline V gene, CDR1 is LGHDT and CDR2 is YNNKEL (reference sequence). The CDR3 is 11 residues long. V dropped 0 bases and J dropped 7 bases, with 4 bases sitting between them. In DNA form, the CDR3 reads TGTGCCAGCAGCCAAGATGGTGAGCAGTACTTC. Its protein is CASSQDGEQYF.

The chain uses TRBV28 and TRBJ1-2; D gene uncertain. Germline lookup yields CDR1 MDHEN and CDR2 SYDVKM. The V and J ends lost 4 bases and 8 bases respectively, with 14 bases between them. This CDR3 comprises 13 residues. The CDR3 loop is CASSSPPDRGYTF. For the CDR3, the DNA is TGTGCCAGCAGTTCTCCCCCGGATCGGGGCTACACCTTC.